These T cell receptor beta chains were read from a single sample in a study of PD-1 blockade in classical Hodgkin lymphoma. Generated by immunoSEQ multiplex PCR, the TCRdb table keeps only in-frame clones and is missing some. This repertoire shows around 100,000 clones, roughly nine tenths found once; its top ten account for 2.5% to 3.5%. The source was peripheral blood mononuclear cells (PBMCs), collected before the fourth cycle of nivolumab. Receptors were obtained from a human donor with classical Hodgkin lymphoma. Each CDR3 is given without its conserved first and last residue.

13 | TRBJ2-1 | TRBV30 | AWSTKGRVRNEQF
13 | TRBJ1-3 | TRBV11-2 | ASSLGQWSGNTIY
12 | TRBJ2-2 | TRBV19 | ASTKTGDTGELF
13 | TRBJ2-3 | TRBV18 | ASSPPGAGGDTQY
12 | TRBJ2-3 | TRBV5-6 | ASSSMTSSDTQY
11 | TRBJ2-7 | TRBV30 | AWIALGSYEQY
12 | TRBJ1-1 | TRBV7-2 | ASSLGGGSTEAF
15 | TRBJ2-4 | TRBV7-8 | ASSLRRRGGVQNIQY
12 | TRBJ2-1 | TRBV7-9 | ASSLAPNYNEQF
12 | TRBJ1-5 | TRBV11-2 | ASSLGIPNQPQH
13 | TRBJ2-5 | TRBV7-2 | ASSLVSGGQETQY
14 | TRBJ1-1 | TRBV27 | ASSLSGQGTNTEAF
12 | TRBJ1-6 | TRBV6-5 | ASSRQGVGSPLH
12 | TRBJ2-7 | TRBV28 | ATRGRYIAHEQY
14 | TRBJ2-7 | TRBV28 | ASSPGVASGGYEQY
11 | TRBJ1-4 | TRBV30 | ACTDRVDEKLF
12 | TRBJ1-4 | TRBV6-1 | ASGASPSVQKLF
12 | TRBJ2-1 | TRBV28 | ASSLRGVYNEQF
9 | TRBJ1-1 | TRBV20-1 | SARVDPEAF
13 | TRBJ2-1 | TRBV7-2 | ASSLYRDLGNEQF
14 | TRBJ1-2 | TRBV5-6 | ASSLNFGSPPDGYT
15 | TRBJ1-1 | TRBV2 | ASGDRGVGARYTEAF
10 | TRBJ2-3 | TRBV29-1 | SVDYTADTQY
9 | TRBJ1-2 | TRBV2 | ASLSLNGYT
15 | TRBJ2-5 | TRBV28 | ASSPTRLAGPPKTQY
9 | TRBJ1-1 | TRBV6-5 | ASSRGTEAF
12 | TRBJ1-4 | TRBV5-1 | ASRLRGANEKLF
11 | TRBJ1-2 | TRBV2 | ASSLRGRDGYT
11 | TRBJ1-1 | TRBV30 | AWSVAVNTEAF
13 | TRBJ2-7 | TRBV6-5 | ASSFVAGAPYEQY
10 | TRBJ1-1 | TRBV11-3 | ASSLGDTEAF
10 | TRBJ2-1 | TRBV19 | ASSLRQNEQF
13 | TRBJ1-1 | TRBV6-1 | ASNPDRVMNTEAF
10 | TRBJ2-7 | TRBV30 | AWRDNSYEQY
13 | TRBJ2-5 | TRBV9 | ASSPTTKVGETQY
13 | TRBJ1-4 | TRBV4-3 | ASSQVRGASEKLF
11 | TRBJ2-2 | TRBV10-3 | AISSRGSGELF
11 | TRBJ2-3 | TRBV11-2 | ASSLQNTDTQY
13 | TRBJ1-3 | TRBV4-2 | ASSQGAGGRNTIY
14 | TRBJ2-3 | TRBV5-1 | ASSLLGGTDTDTQY
11 | TRBJ2-3 | TRBV6-4 | ASSDASQNTQY
11 | TRBJ1-5 | TRBV27 | ASSLWVNQPQH
14 | TRBJ2-3 | TRBV6-9 | ASSYGASGVTDTQY
12 | TRBJ2-3 | TRBV14 | ASSLVVGTDTQY
11 | TRBJ2-5 | TRBV6-5 | ASRTGKKETQY
14 | TRBJ2-3 | TRBV7-2 | ASSNYWTGGTDTQY
12 | TRBJ2-3 | TRBV18 | ASSSLASSDTQY
10 | TRBJ1-5 | TRBV28 | ASYVSNQPQH
13 | TRBJ1-3 | TRBV7-2 | ASSPGTGSGNTIY
13 | TRBJ1-3 | TRBV19 | ASSMGASSGNTIY
12 | TRBJ2-4 | TRBV13 | ASLLAGDLNIQY
14 | TRBJ2-7 | TRBV4-1 | ASSQAPPDRAYEQY
15 | TRBJ2-3 | TRBV7-9 | ASSLGLAGEITDTQY
13 | TRBJ2-3 | TRBV4-3 | ASSQDQGTTDTQY
13 | TRBJ1-6 | TRBV30 | APWSPTGQHSPLH
11 | TRBJ1-2 | TRBV6-6 | ASSYGQTGGYT
12 | TRBJ2-1 | TRBV10-2 | ATLSLAVFNEQF